This T cell receptor (beta chain) originates from a study of blood T cell repertoires in COVID-19. The V end was cut by 0 bases, the J end by 0 bases, with 19 bases between. Germline lookup yields CDR1 SGHRS and CDR2 YFSETQ. The CDR3 runs 18 residues. The authors' processing: Reference gene primer amplification in the assay estimated nucleated cell counts. Only in-frame clones appear in the TCRdb table, and some are missing; sequencing was by immunoSEQ multiplex PCR. V and J calls and clone size are copied from that table; D and trimming were computed from the DNA. The top ten hold 5.5% to 7.5% of the sample, which has approximately 220,000 clones, approximately 90% seen once.

This rearrangement joins TRBV5-1 to TRBJ2-7; unclear D gene. The clonotype comes from a man between 60 and 75 years old who had recovered from COVID-19. Sequencing was done on a sample of peripheral blood. The CDR3 region has the DNA TGCGCCAGCAGCTTGGGACTTACGGCGCATAGGAGCTCCTACGAGCAGTACTTC. Translation gives CASSLGLTAHRSSYEQYF.